This passage covers 19 T cell receptor beta chains from one sample sequenced in a study of CD8 T cells in Susac syndrome. RNA, at about 0.45 to 1 ug, was reverse transcribed with random hexamers. TCRdb re-derived calls from the immunoSEQ multiplex PCR reads in MiXCR, one entry per CDR3 protein. In the table there are under 250,000 distinct CDR3 sequences, around 93% of which are singletons. The sample was CD4+ T cells from PBMCs. The receptors originated from a human donor with multiple sclerosis.

The V gene is TRBV5-1, the J gene TRBJ2-4, with TRBD2 matching over 11 bases. Looked up from germline, CDR1 is SGHRS and CDR2 is YFSETQ. This CDR3 has 17 amino acids. V gave up 0 bases and J gave up 2 bases; unmatched junction bases: 4. The CDR3 sequence: CASSLEGTSGSKNIQYF. CDR3 bases: TGCGCCAGCAGCTTGGAGGGGACTAGCGGTTCCAAAAACATTCAGTACTTC.

The chain has TRBV24-1 and TRBJ2-1; 9 bases align to TRBD1. The trim removed 1 base at V and 1 base at J, leaving 1 base unmatched. CDR1 KGHDR and CDR2 SFDVKD come from the germline V gene. This CDR3 spans 16 amino acids. In DNA, the CDR3 is TGTGCCACCAGTGATTTTGGGACAGGGTCCTACAATGAGCAGTTCTTC. As protein: CATSDFGTGSYNEQFF.

The J gene is TRBJ2-5, the V gene TRBV11-2, with 9 nucleotides matching TRBD2. Trimming cost V 5 bases and J 4 bases; bases outside gene matches: 5. The CDR3 has 14 amino acids. Germline V gene data show CDR1 as SGHAT and CDR2 as FQNNGV. This CDR3 reads CASSGGLARETQYF. The CDR3 bases are TGTGCCAGCAGCGGGGGACTAGCCAGAGAGACCCAGTACTTC. The full variable domain, completed using reference TRBV11-2 and TRBJ2-5, is EAGVAQSPRYKIIEKRQSVAFWCNPISGHATLYWYQQILGQGPKLLIQFQNNGVVDDSQLPKDRFSAERLKGVDSTLKIQPAKLEDSAVYLCASSGGLARETQYFGPGTRLLVL.

In its sample, this clonotype was seen once. The chain carries TRBV27 and TRBJ1-1, with D perhaps matching TRBD1 (5 bases). V lost 3 bases to trimming and J lost 4 bases, with 15 bases between them. This CDR3 spans 15 amino acids. CDR1 and CDR2 from the germline V gene are MNHEY and SMNVEV (reference sequence). The CDR3 sequence: CASSFIGAAGTEAFF. CDR3 DNA: TGTGCCAGCAGTTTTATAGGGGCCGCCGGCACTGAAGCTTTCTTT.

The rearrangement links TRBV29-1 to TRBJ1-1; D remains ambiguous. The V gene lost 2 bases and the J gene lost 0 bases, with 7 bases spanning the gap. Germline assignment: CDR1 SQVTM and CDR2 ANQGSEA. This CDR3 region has 13 residues. CDR3 in DNA: TGCAGCGTTGAAAGGCAGGTGAACACTGAAGCTTTCTTT. As protein: CSVERQVNTEAFF. The entire variable domain, with the rest obtained from reference TRBV29-1 and TRBJ1-1, is as follows: SAVISQKPSRDICQRGTSLTIQCQVDSQVTMMFWYRQQPGQSLTLIATANQGSEATYESGFVIDKFPISRPNLTFSTLTVSNMSPEDSSIYLCSVERQVNTEAFFGQGTRLTVV.

This clonotype was seen a few times. The chain links TRBV30 to TRBJ2-7; D unclear. V dropped 2 bases and J dropped 4 bases, with 9 bases sitting between them. This CDR3 region has 12 residues. Per germline, CDR1 GTSNPN and CDR2 SVGIG (reference sequence). The CDR3 bases are TGTGCCTGGAGTTCAACTACATACGAGCAGTACGTC. It translates to CAWSSTTYEQYV.

The genes are TRBV2 and TRBJ2-5, with TRBD2 matching over 10 bases. The germline V gene encodes CDR1 SNHLY and CDR2 FYNNEI. CDR3 length: 15 residues. The ends lost 4 bases at V and 4 bases at J; junction bases unmatched: 6. The CDR3 sequence: CASSASGGAGETQYF. DNA for the CDR3: TGTGCCAGCAGTGCGAGCGGGGGGGCCGGAGAGACCCAGTACTTC.

V usage is TRBV6-6 and J usage is TRBJ2-3; D is uncertain. The germline V gene encodes CDR1 MNHNY and CDR2 SVGAGI (reference sequence). The CDR3 spans 13 residues. Trimming stripped 10 bases from V and 0 bases from J, with 11 bases between. The CDR3 nucleotides are TGTGCCATCGAGGACGGTAGCACAGATACGCAGTATTTT. The encoded protein is CAIEDGSTDTQYF.

This chain uses TRBV30 with TRBJ2-1; 9 nucleotides match TRBD2. The CDR3 length is 15 residues. V lost 0 bases and J lost 4; bases outside the gene matches: 4. CDR1 GTSNPN and CDR2 SVGIG come from the germline V gene (reference sequence). The CDR3 DNA reads as TGTGCCTGGAGTGTAAGGACTAGCGCTTACAATGAGCAGTTCTTC. It yields the protein CAWSVRTSAYNEQFF.

The J gene is TRBJ1-2, the V gene TRBV5-4; the D is unclear. Trimming shortened V by 4 bases and J by 7 bases, and 11 bases separated the two germline ends. The CDR3 runs 12 residues. Germline lookup yields CDR1 SGHNT and CDR2 YYREEE (reference sequence). The DNA for the CDR3 is TGTGCCAGCAGCCTCCGGACGGGTGGCTACACCTTC. Translated: CASSLRTGGYTF. Using reference TRBV5-4 and TRBJ1-2 for the parts outside the CDR3, the full variable domain is ETGVTQSPTHLIKTRGQQVTLRCSSQSGHNTVSWYQQALGQGPQFIFQYYREEENGRGNFPPRFSGLQFPNYSSELNVNALELDDSALYLCASSLRTGGYTFGSGTRLTVV.

Only a few counts were recorded for this clonotype. The rearrangement uses TRBV9 and TRBJ1-4; D uncertain. Germline assignment: CDR1 SGDLS and CDR2 YYNGEE. Trimming removed 0 bases at V and 0 bases at J, with 9 bases between. This CDR3 contains 16 residues. This CDR3 reads CASSVGDLATNEKLFF. The CDR3 region has the DNA TGTGCCAGCAGCGTAGGTGACCTGGCAACTAATGAAAAACTGTTTTTT.

V is TRBV30 and J is TRBJ2-7; TRBD1 aligns across 10 bases. The V and J ends lost 2 bases and 3 bases, in that order; junction bases with no gene match: 1. This CDR3 is built from 13 residues. Germline V CDR1 and CDR2: GTSNPN, SVGIG (reference sequence). CDR3 protein: CAWSRDRGYEQYV. The CDR3 DNA reads TGTGCCTGGAGTCGGGACAGGGGCTACGAGCAGTACGTC.

V usage is TRBV18 and J usage is TRBJ2-7, with D possibly TRBD1 on 6 matching bases. The germline V gene encodes CDR1 KGHSH and CDR2 LQKENI. Deletions cut 2 bases from V and 6 bases from J, with 17 bases between. This CDR3 has 15 residues. CDR3 protein: CASSPSFQGTVEQYF. The DNA for the CDR3 is TGTGCCAGCTCACCATCTTTCCAGGGGACGGTCGAGCAGTACTTC.

The rearrangement uses TRBV12-3 or TRBV12-4 and TRBJ2-5; 9 bases align to TRBD2. After removal of 5 bases from V and 1 base from J, the junction contained 11 bases not matched to a gene. The CDR3 has 17 residues. The CDR3 spells CASSGGRAGGPQETQYF. Written as DNA, the CDR3 is TGTGCCAGCAGTGGCGGCCGCGCGGGGGGGCCCCAAGAGACCCAGTACTTC.

V and J are TRBV7-2 and TRBJ1-5; D remains ambiguous. The V end was cut by 4 bases, the J end by 3 bases, with 13 bases between. The germline CDR1 and CDR2 sequences are SGHTA and FQGNSA. The CDR3 is 15 residues long. The CDR3 sequence: CASSSGPLNNQPQHF. CDR3 coding DNA: TGTGCCAGCAGCTCCGGCCCCCTCAACAATCAGCCCCAGCATTTT.

The rearrangement uses TRBV7-6 and TRBJ2-3, with TRBD1 identical over 9 bases. Germline V gene sequence: CDR1 SGHVS, CDR2 FNYEAQ. There are 19 residues in the CDR3. V lost 3 bases and J lost 5; bases outside the gene matches: 18. The CDR3 reads CASSFLGTTGTGILDTQYF. The CDR3, as DNA: TGTGCCAGCAGCTTTTTGGGAACCACGGGGACAGGGATTTTAGATACGCAGTATTTT.

The J gene is TRBJ1-4, the V gene TRBV29-1; perhaps TRBD1 as D (5 bases). Per the germline V gene, CDR1 is SQVTM and CDR2 is ANQGSEA. V lost 4 bases to trimming and J lost 11 bases, with 17 bases between them. The CDR3 totals 13 residues. As DNA, the CDR3 is TGCAGCGTTGGGCAGGAGGGGTCGGTGAAACTGTTTTTT. It specifies CSVGQEGSVKLFF. The full variable domain, with the rest looked up from reference TRBV29-1 and TRBJ1-4, is SAVISQKPSRDICQRGTSLTIQCQVDSQVTMMFWYRQQPGQSLTLIATANQGSEATYESGFVIDKFPISRPNLTFSTLTVSNMSPEDSSIYLCSVGQEGSVKLFFGSGTQLSVL.

V and J are TRBV28 and TRBJ1-2; a possible D gene is TRBD1 (6 bases). CDR3 length equals 14 residues. Looked up from germline, CDR1 is MDHEN and CDR2 is SYDVKM. Trimming pared 6 bases from V and 4 bases from J, leaving 15 bases between. The CDR3 bases are TGTGCCAGCAGGGCCGGGACAAGGACCTATGGCTACACCTTC. As protein: CASRAGTRTYGYTF.

J is TRBJ2-4 and V is TRBV4-1; 7 bases line up with TRBD2. Germline V gives CDR1 MGHRA, CDR2 YSYEKL. V lost 1 base and J lost 0; bases outside the gene matches: 9. The CDR3 has 18 residues. The CDR3 reads CASSQGLAVAGAKNIQYF. Written as DNA, the CDR3 is TGCGCCAGCAGCCAAGGTCTCGCGGTAGCGGGAGCCAAAAACATTCAGTACTTC.